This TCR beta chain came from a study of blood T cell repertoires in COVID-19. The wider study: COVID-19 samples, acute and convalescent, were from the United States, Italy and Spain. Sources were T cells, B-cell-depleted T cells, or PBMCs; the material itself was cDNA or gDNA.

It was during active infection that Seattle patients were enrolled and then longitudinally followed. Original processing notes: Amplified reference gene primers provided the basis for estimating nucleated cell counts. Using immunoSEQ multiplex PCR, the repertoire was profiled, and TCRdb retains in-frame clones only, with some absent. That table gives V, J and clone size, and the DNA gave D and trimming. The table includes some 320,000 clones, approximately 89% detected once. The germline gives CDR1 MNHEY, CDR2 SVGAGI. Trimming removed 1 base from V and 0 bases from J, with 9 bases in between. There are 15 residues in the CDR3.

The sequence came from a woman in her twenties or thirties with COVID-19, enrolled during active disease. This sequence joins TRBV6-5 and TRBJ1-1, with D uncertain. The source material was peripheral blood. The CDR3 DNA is TGTGCCAGCAGTTACTTTGCCCACTTGAACACTGAAGCTTTCTTT. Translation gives CASSYFAHLNTEAFF.